These T cell receptor beta chains were read from a single sample in a study of T cells in Graves' hyperthyroidism and ophthalmopathy. TCRdb called the multiplex PCR reads again in MiXCR, with one record for every CDR3 protein. The sample records 750,000 to 900,000 distinct CDR3 sequences, around 39% being singletons. The sequenced sample consisted of blood. The origin of the receptors is a man between 18 and 29 years old with Graves' hyperthyroidism. Both conserved end residues are part of each CDR3. A D gene is named only where the DNA matches it firmly. Size is omitted from some rows. Given values are once, few, many or a class for expanded clones.

length,V,J,D,size,DNA,CDR3
14,TRBV10-3,TRBJ1-1,TRBD1,NA,TGTGCCAGCAGTCTACAGGGGAGTGGGGCTGAAGCTTTCTTT,CASSLQGSGAEAFF
14,TRBV29-1,TRBJ2-7,TRBD2,many,TGCAGCGTTGAGGTTGGAATAGCGGGATACGAGCAGTACTTC,CSVEVGIAGYEQYF
18,TRBV11-2,TRBJ1-6,NA,NA,TGTGCCAGCAGCTCAGGGTCGACCGACTTCTCCTATAATTCACCCCTCCACTTT,CASSSGSTDFSYNSPLHF
11,TRBV29-1,TRBJ1-1,NA,NA,TGCAGCTTATGGCCGAACACTGAAGCTTTCTTT,CSLWPNTEAFF
13,TRBV7-9,TRBJ1-6,TRBD1,many,TGTGCCAGCAGCCCGGACAGGGATTCACCCCTCCACTTT,CASSPDRDSPLHF
14,TRBV10-3,TRBJ2-7,TRBD2,NA,TGTGCCATCGGGGGGAGCGGGGGGTTAAACGAGCAGTACTTC,CAIGGSGGLNEQYF
15,TRBV7-6,TRBJ2-6,NA,many,TGTGCCAGCAGCGGCAGGGGGGCTGGGGCCAACGTCCTGACTTTC,CASSGRGAGANVLTF
13,TRBV7-9,TRBJ1-5,NA,many,TGTGCCAGCAGCTTAAAGGAAAATCAGCCCCAGCATTTT,CASSLKENQPQHF
15,TRBV24-1,TRBJ2-7,TRBD2,many,TGTGCCACCAGCACTAGCGGGAGTATATCCTACGAGCAGTACTTC,CATSTSGSISYEQYF
14,TRBV9,TRBJ2-2,NA,NA,TGTGCCAGCAGCGTAGAAGCGAACACCGGGGAGCTGTTTTTT,CASSVEANTGELFF
12,TRBV29-1,TRBJ2-5,NA,NA,TGCAGCGTTGACGAGGGATTAGAGATCCAGTACTTC,CSVDEGLEIQYF
13,TRBV15,TRBJ1-1,NA,NA,TGTGCCACCAGCAGCGATAGCGGGACTGAAGCTTTCTTT,CATSSDSGTEAFF
13,TRBV11-2,TRBJ2-7,NA,NA,TGTGCCAGCAGCCCCCTCAGGGCAGGCGAGCAGTACTTC,CASSPLRAGEQYF
14,TRBV15,TRBJ2-2,NA,NA,TGTGCCACCAGGCGGGGAGAGGACACCGGGGAGCTGTTTTTT,CATRRGEDTGELFF
16,TRBV4-1,TRBJ2-7,NA,NA,TGCGCCAGCAGCCAAGACCCCTATGGACGGGGAGGCGAGCAGTACTTC,CASSQDPYGRGGEQYF
14,TRBV19,TRBJ2-2,TRBD1,many,TGTGCCAGTAGTATCGGACAGGCCACCGGGGAGCTGTTTTTT,CASSIGQATGELFF
14,TRBV4-2,TRBJ1-2,NA,few,TGTGCCAGCAGCCAAGATAACGGGGGGGACGGCTACACCTTC,CASSQDNGGDGYTF
16,TRBV7-2,TRBJ2-7,TRBD2,few,TGTGCCAGCAGTTACTGGAGCGGGAGCGTTGACTACGAGCAGTACTTC,CASSYWSGSVDYEQYF
14,TRBV20-1,TRBJ1-5,NA,many,TGCAGTGCTAGCGGACACCTTGGCAATCAGCCCCAGCATTTT,CSASGHLGNQPQHF
16,TRBV19,TRBJ1-5,TRBD1,many,TGTGCCAGTAGTAAGAGACAGGGATCGGGCAATCAGCCCCAGCATTTT,CASSKRQGSGNQPQHF
13,TRBV9,TRBJ1-6,NA,NA,TGTGCCAGCAGCGTAGCCCTTAATTCACCCCTCCACTTT,CASSVALNSPLHF
16,TRBV7-9,TRBJ1-4,TRBD1,NA,TGTGCCAGCAGCTTAGGGTTCGGGACAGGCGATGAAAAACTGTTTTTT,CASSLGFGTGDEKLFF
13,TRBV29-1,TRBJ2-5,TRBD2,many,TGCAGCGTTGTGCGGGGGGACCAAGAGACCCAGTACTTC,CSVVRGDQETQYF
12,TRBV6-6,TRBJ1-2,NA,NA,TGTGCCAGCAGGGGACACGGAGATGGCTACACCTTC,CASRGHGDGYTF
12,TRBV29-1,TRBJ2-5,NA,NA,TGCAGCGCCCGAGGAGGGAATGCGGCCCAGTACTTC,CSARGGNAAQYF
14,TRBV7-9,TRBJ1-2,NA,many,TGTGCCAGCAGCTTAGTTTCAGGGAACTATGGCTACACCTTC,CASSLVSGNYGYTF
14,TRBV9,TRBJ2-7,NA,NA,TGTGCCAGCAGCCCAAGATGGGGCTCCTACGAGCAGTACTTC,CASSPRWGSYEQYF
15,TRBV19,TRBJ1-1,NA,few,TGTGCCAGCAGCTCGGGACCTATCTTGAACACTGAAGCTTTCTTT,CASSSGPILNTEAFF
12,TRBV25-1,TRBJ2-5,NA,NA,TGTGCTAGTTTAGTGGGACAAGAGACCCAGTACTTC,CASLVGQETQYF